Shown below are 17 T cell receptor beta chains from a single sample sequenced in a study of blood T cell repertoires in COVID-19. Method: immunoSEQ multiplex PCR; TCRdb's copy keeps in-frame clones and lacks some. Here the sample spans over 90,000 clones, around 90% being singletons. What was sequenced was peripheral blood. The receptors shown here come from a man aged 45-65 years with active or convalescent COVID-19.

The J gene is TRBJ1-5, the V gene TRBV19; 8 bases align to TRBD1. The V and J ends lost 9 bases and 4 bases, in that order; junction bases with no gene match: 8. Looked up from germline, CDR1 is LNHDA and CDR2 is SQIVND (reference sequence). There are 14 residues in the CDR3. DNA of the CDR3: TGTGCCAGCACCGGGACAGGTCGAAATCAGCCCCAGCATTTT. It specifies CASTGTGRNQPQHF.

The chain links TRBV18 to TRBJ2-7; 8 positions match TRBD1. Germline values: CDR1 KGHSH, CDR2 LQKENI. The ends lost 2 bases at V and 4 bases at J; junction bases unmatched: 13. This CDR3 is 17 amino acids long. The CDR3 DNA is TGTGCCAGCTCACCAGATCGGTCGCGGACAGGGAAATACGAGCAGTACTTC. Translating it yields CASSPDRSRTGKYEQYF. The entire variable domain, with the rest obtained from reference TRBV18 and TRBJ2-7, is as follows: NAGVMQNPRHLVRRRGQEARLRCSPMKGHSHVYWYRQLPEEGLKFMVYLQKENIIDESGMPKERFSAEFPKEGPSILRIQQVVRGDSAAYFCASSPDRSRTGKYEQYFGPGTRLTVT.

This clone was recorded only once. The rearrangement links TRBV19 to TRBJ1-4, with D possibly being TRBD1 (5 bases). The germline CDR1 and CDR2 sequences are LNHDA and SQIVND (reference sequence). The CDR3 is 15 amino acids. V was shortened by 3 bases and J by 0 bases, with 8 bases between the two germline ends. CDR3 region: CASSMGGATNEKLFF. The CDR3 coding sequence is TGTGCCAGTAGTATGGGGGGAGCAACTAATGAAAAACTGTTTTTT.

This clone appeared a single time. The V and J genes are TRBV6-5 and TRBJ2-3; 8 bases fit TRBD1. After removal of 6 bases from V and 3 bases from J, the junction contained 5 bases not matched to a gene. The CDR3 runs to 14 residues. The germline V gene encodes CDR1 MNHEY and CDR2 SVGAGI. In DNA form, the CDR3 reads TGTGCCAGCAGCCAACAGGGGGGAACAGATACGCAGTATTTT. Protein sequence: CASSQQGGTDTQYF.

CDR3 DNA sequence: TGTGCCAGCAGCAGCGGGGACGGAGAGTTCTACGAGCAGTACTTC. Its protein is CASSSGDGEFYEQYF. The rearrangement uses TRBV7-2 and TRBJ2-7; 7 nucleotides agree with TRBD2. Germline assignment: CDR1 SGHTA and CDR2 FQGNSA. After removal of 5 bases from V and 3 bases from J, the junction contained 10 bases not matched to a gene. The CDR3 sequence is 15 residues long.

CDR3 coding DNA: TGCGCCAGCAGTGAGGCAGGGGCAGCCACCGGGGAGCTGTTTTTT. It translates to CASSEAGAATGELFF. The chain uses TRBV10-2 and TRBJ2-2; tentative D call: TRBD1 (6 bases). This CDR3 comprises 15 residues. Trimming took off 2 bases at V and 4 bases at J, with 11 bases between the two ends. In germline, CDR1 is WSHSY, CDR2 SAAADI.

The rearrangement links TRBV6-2 or TRBV6-3 to TRBJ1-4; D gene ambiguous. V gave up 1 base and J gave up 0 bases, with 3 bases separating them. CDR1 and CDR2 from the germline V gene are MNHEY and SVGEGT. This CDR3 spans 14 amino acids. The chain's CDR3 is CASSYYTTNEKLFF. For the CDR3, the DNA is TGTGCCAGCAGTTACTATACAACTAATGAAAAACTGTTTTTT.

This clone was found a few times. This rearrangement joins TRBV27 to TRBJ1-4; 8 nucleotides align to TRBD1. Trimming cost V 6 bases and J 2 bases; bases outside gene matches: 8. This CDR3 contains 16 residues. Germline V gene lookup returns CDR1 MNHEY and CDR2 SMNVEV (reference sequence). This CDR3 reads CASSPTGAQTNEKLFF. The CDR3 DNA reads as TGTGCCAGCAGCCCGACAGGGGCGCAGACTAATGAAAAACTGTTTTTT.

The chain has TRBV5-4 and TRBJ2-7; 9 nucleotides align to TRBD1. Germline V CDR1 and CDR2: SGHNT, YYREEE (reference sequence). The V gene end was trimmed by 3 bases and the J gene end by 2 bases; junction bases not matched to a gene: 12. The CDR3 is 17 amino acids. The CDR3 nucleotides are TGTGCCAGCAGCTCCCTTTGGGGACAGGGTATGACCTACGAGCAGTACGTC. Translating gives CASSSLWGQGMTYEQYV.

This chain joins TRBV10-1 and TRBJ1-1; the D gene is possibly TRBD1 (6 bases). Per the germline V gene, CDR1 is WNHNN and CDR2 is SYGVQD (reference sequence). There are 13 residues in the CDR3. V was clipped by 11 bases and J by 1 base, with 14 bases between them. The CDR3 nucleotides read TGCGCCGCCCGGGACAACACGAACACTGAAGCTTTCTTT. This gives the protein CAARDNTNTEAFF.

V gene TRBV6-5 combines with J gene TRBJ2-3, with a tentative D call TRBD2 (6 bases). Germline-derived CDR1 and CDR2 are MNHEY and SVGAGI. The CDR3 extends over 14 amino acids. V lost 6 bases and J 6 bases, leaving 16 bases between the germline ends. CDR3 protein: CASRTGLEADTQYF. The CDR3 DNA follows: TGTGCCAGCAGGACGGGACTCGAAGCGGATACGCAGTATTTT.

The CDR3 nucleotides are TGTGCCAGCAGCTTAGTAGTAGCGGTCGCTAGCACAGATACGCAGTATTTT. This codes for CASSLVVAVASTDTQYF. The rearrangement joins TRBV7-2 to TRBJ2-3, with D possibly being TRBD2 (6 bases). CDR3 length equals 17 residues. V was shortened by 1 base and J by 0 bases, with 14 bases between the two germline ends. CDR1 SGHTA and CDR2 FQGNSA come from the germline V gene.

The V and J genes are TRBV3-1 (or the pseudogene TRBV3-2) and TRBJ1-2, with 9 bases aligning to TRBD1. With 0 bases clipped from V and 5 bases from J, the junction kept 1 base outside the gene matches. Germline assignment: CDR1 LGHDT and CDR2 YNNKEL (reference sequence). The length of the CDR3 is 14 residues. The CDR3 DNA follows: TGTGCCAGCAGCCAAGATGGGACAGGGTATGGCTACACCTTC. This gives the protein CASSQDGTGYGYTF.

The chain combines TRBV10-3 with TRBJ2-1; TRBD1 matches at 8 bases. This CDR3 has 14 residues. After removal of 2 bases from V and 9 bases from J, the junction contained 6 bases not matched to a gene. Germline values: CDR1 ENHRY, CDR2 SYGVKD. CDR3 sequence reads: CAISERGQDGEQFF. The CDR3 DNA sequence: TGTGCCATCAGTGAGAGGGGACAGGACGGTGAGCAGTTCTTC.

The chain combines TRBV2 with TRBJ1-5, with 7 bases identical to TRBD1. Trimming at V came to 5 bases and at J to 1 base, leaving 5 bases not matched to a gene. The germline gives CDR1 SNHLY, CDR2 FYNNEI. There are 15 residues in the CDR3. The CDR3 spells CASSPLTGSNQPQHF. The CDR3 DNA is TGTGCCAGCAGTCCACTGACAGGGAGCAATCAGCCCCAGCATTTT.

The V and J genes are TRBV7-8 and TRBJ1-5; 9 bases match TRBD1. V shed 4 bases, J shed 7 bases, and the junction held 5 bases outside the gene matches. This CDR3 has 14 residues. The germline V gene encodes CDR1 SGHVS and CDR2 FQNEAQ. The CDR3 is CASSSRDREQPQHF. Written as DNA, the CDR3 is TGTGCCAGCAGCTCCCGGGACAGGGAGCAGCCCCAGCATTTT.

The chain's CDR3 is CASSESGRGELFF. The DNA for the CDR3 is TGTGCCAGCAGTGAAAGCGGTAGGGGGGAGCTGTTTTTT. The chain carries TRBV6-1 and TRBJ2-2; tentatively, D is TRBD2 (5 bases). This CDR3 is 13 amino acids long. V was trimmed by 2 bases and J by 8 bases, leaving 9 bases between them. CDR1 is MNHNS and CDR2 is SASEGT in the germline V gene.